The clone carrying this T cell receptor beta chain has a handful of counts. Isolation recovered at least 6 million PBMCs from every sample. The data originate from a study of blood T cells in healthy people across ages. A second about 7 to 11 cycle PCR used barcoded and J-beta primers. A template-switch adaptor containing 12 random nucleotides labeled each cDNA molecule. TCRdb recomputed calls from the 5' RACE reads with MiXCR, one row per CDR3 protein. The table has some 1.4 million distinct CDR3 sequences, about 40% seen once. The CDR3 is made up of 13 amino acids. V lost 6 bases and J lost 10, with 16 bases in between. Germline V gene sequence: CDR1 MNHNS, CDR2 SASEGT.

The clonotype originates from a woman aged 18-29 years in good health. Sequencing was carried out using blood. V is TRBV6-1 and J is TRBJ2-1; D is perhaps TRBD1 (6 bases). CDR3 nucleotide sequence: TGTGCCAGCAGCACGGAATCGGACAGCGAGCAGTTCTTC. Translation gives CASSTESDSEQFF.